A single sample is the source of the 9 T cell receptor beta chains below, sequenced in a study of shared clonotypes between healthy human individuals. Naive CD8 populations comprised CD45RO-negative cells positively selected for CCR7, excluding terminally differentiated effector memory CD45RA+ cells. Only in-frame clones appear in the TCRdb table, and some are missing; sequencing was by immunoSEQ multiplex PCR. The sample carries roughly 590,000 clones, less than 97% recorded once. Sequenced sample: naive CD8+ T cells sorted from blood. These receptor sequences come from a woman aged 30 to 39 in good health.

This clone was seen more than once but under ten times. The CDR3 reads CAWSSANYGYTF. For the CDR3, the DNA is TGTGCCTGGAGTTCAGCTAACTATGGCTACACCTTC. The rearrangement joins TRBV30 to TRBJ1-2, with D unresolved. The V end lost 2 bases, the J end lost 0 bases, and 4 bases lay between the germline ends. CDR1 GTSNPN and CDR2 SVGIG come from the germline V gene (reference sequence). The CDR3 extends over 12 amino acids.

The rearrangement links TRBV7-9 to TRBJ2-7; no definite D call. CDR3 length: 14 amino acids. The germline V and J ends were trimmed by 1 base and 4 bases, with 11 bases remaining between them. Germline V gives CDR1 SEHNR, CDR2 FQNEAQ (reference sequence). The CDR3 sequence: CASSLEEIIYEQYF. The CDR3 DNA reads as TGTGCCAGCAGCTTAGAGGAAATTATTTACGAGCAGTACTTC.

This rearrangement joins TRBV30 to TRBJ2-7, with TRBD1 matching 12 bases. V shed 3 bases and J 4 bases; nucleotides not matched to a gene: 7. The CDR3 runs 15 residues. Germline V lookup: CDR1 GTSNPN, CDR2 SVGIG (reference sequence). The CDR3: CAWSGDRGRGYEQYF. In DNA, the CDR3 is TGTGCCTGGAGCGGGGACAGGGGGCGCGGGTACGAGCAGTACTTC.

V is TRBV6-6 and J is TRBJ2-7, with 7 bases lining up with TRBD1. Germline assignment: CDR1 MNHNY and CDR2 SVGAGI (reference sequence). With V trimmed by 8 bases and J by 2 bases, 12 bases remained unmatched. The CDR3 sequence is 15 residues long. CDR3: CASASGQYKPYEQYF. The CDR3 region has the DNA TGTGCCAGCGCCTCGGGACAGTATAAACCCTACGAGCAGTACTTC.

The gene calls are TRBV10-3 and TRBJ1-5; the D gene is possibly TRBD1 (5 bases). Germline values: CDR1 ENHRY, CDR2 SYGVKD. The CDR3 covers 14 residues. Trimming stripped 5 bases from V and 5 bases from J, with 13 bases between. The CDR3, as DNA: TGTGCCATCAGTAAGCACAGGTATGATCAGCCCCAGCATTTT. As protein: CAISKHRYDQPQHF.

The J gene is TRBJ2-1, the V gene TRBV27; D is undetermined. Germline V CDR1 and CDR2: MNHEY, SMNVEV (reference sequence). The CDR3 consists of 13 residues. Between the trimmed V and J ends, which lost 0 bases and 5 bases, there was a span of 5 bases. The CDR3 loop reads CASSLSTDNEQFF. The CDR3 DNA is TGTGCCAGCAGTTTATCCACTGACAATGAGCAGTTCTTC.

The chain employs TRBV30 and TRBJ2-7, with D uncertain. Deletions cut 7 bases from V and 1 base from J, with 8 bases between. CDR3 length equals 11 residues. Germline CDR1 reads GTSNPN; CDR2 reads SVGIG (reference sequence). The CDR3 protein is CALWVSYEQYF. CDR3 DNA: TGTGCCTTGTGGGTATCCTACGAGCAGTACTTC.

This chain connects TRBV7-2 to TRBJ1-1, with D maybe TRBD1 (5 bases). CDR1 is SGHTA, CDR2 FQGNSA, per germline. The CDR3 runs to 14 residues. With 6 bases removed from V and 0 bases from J, the gap between germline ends came to 11 bases. DNA of the CDR3: TGTGCCAGCAGGGAGGGGTTCATGAACACTGAAGCTTTCTTT. Translation: CASREGFMNTEAFF. The variable domain in full, completed from reference TRBV7-2 and TRBJ1-1, reads GAGVSQSPSNKVTEKGKDVELRCDPISGHTALYWYRQSLGQGLEFLIYFQGNSAPDKSGLPSDRFSAERTGGSVSTLTIQRTQQEDSAVYLCASREGFMNTEAFFGQGTRLTVV.

The chain joins TRBV29-1 to TRBJ2-2; D not resolved. The CDR3 runs 14 residues. Germline V gives CDR1 SQVTM, CDR2 ANQGSEA. Trimming cost V 1 base and J 1 base, with 7 bases left between them. DNA of the CDR3: TGCAGCGTTGAAGGACTTAGGAACACCGGGGAGCTGTTTTTT. Amino acid sequence: CSVEGLRNTGELFF.